This entry is about one TCR beta chain. Those with hyperthyroidism were 18 to 65 years old, newly diagnosed, and ill for under 2 months. Researchers barred patients who had uncontrolled infection, other autoimmune disease, pregnancy or lactation. Predating any ophthalmopathy symptoms, the blood sample was taken at first hyperthyroidism diagnosis. Source material for PBMCs was about 11 ml fresh peripheral blood. Amplified TCR beta CDR3 regions derived from RNA transcripts. HTBI primers drove first-round RT-PCR of the TCR CDR3. TCRdb re-called the multiplex PCR reads through MiXCR, storing one row per CDR3 protein. Of 730,000 or so distinct CDR3 sequences listed, roughly a sixth are singletons. This entry is derived from a study of T cells in Graves' hyperthyroidism and ophthalmopathy. The clonotype was recovered from a woman in her 50s with Graves' hyperthyroidism that later progressed to Graves' ophthalmopathy. The sequencing sample was made of blood.

The chain's CDR3 is CASSPLQGLSYNEQFF. DNA of the CDR3: TGTGCCAGCAGCCCCTTACAGGGGCTTTCATACAATGAGCAGTTCTTC. This chain links TRBV5-6 with TRBJ2-1; 7 bases map to TRBD1. Germline trimming cut 4 bases from V and 4 bases from J; bases unmatched to any gene: 11. The V gene's germline CDR1 is SGHDT and CDR2 YYEEEE. This CDR3 spans 16 amino acids.